The 13 T cell receptor beta chains given below trace back to one sample, sequenced in a study of CD8 T cells in ankylosing spondylitis. MiXCR was run by TCRdb on the 5' RACE reads, yielding one entry per CDR3 protein. The table includes about 220,000 distinct CDR3 sequences, just under 7.5% detected once. General observations from the study: For ankylosing spondylitis blood, a TCR beta motif of seven to nine highly homologous variants appeared characteristic.

These TCRs are of unknown antigen specificity. Sequencing input: blood, either unsorted or a sorted T cell fraction (not recorded which). Receptor source: a male donor with ankylosing spondylitis.

This chain joins TRBV4-3 and TRBJ2-2, with D possibly matching TRBD1 (5 bases). The CDR3 contains 15 residues. The germline V and J ends were trimmed by 1 base and 0 bases, with 6 bases remaining between them. The germline gives CDR1 LGHNA, CDR2 YSLEER. CDR3 sequence reads: CASSQGQTNTGELFF. In nucleotides, the CDR3 is TGCGCCAGCAGCCAAGGACAGACGAACACCGGGGAGCTGTTTTTT.

This clonotype was found many times. The chain is built from TRBV6-5 and TRBJ2-7; 13 nucleotides agree with TRBD2. The germline V gene encodes CDR1 MNHEY and CDR2 SVGAGI. The CDR3 sequence is 15 residues long. V shed 0 bases and J 13 bases; nucleotides not matched to a gene: 9. The CDR3 DNA sequence: TGTGCCAGCAGTTACTCGGGGACTAGCGGGACCCCGCGATACTTC. Translating gives CASSYSGTSGTPRYF.

This clonotype was seen more than once but under ten times. The rearrangement uses TRBV18 and TRBJ2-7; 8 nucleotides agree with TRBD1. J was trimmed by 2 bases and V by 4 bases; bases with no gene match: 10. Germline CDR1 KGHSH, CDR2 LQKENI. The CDR3 has 16 amino acids. DNA of the CDR3: TGTGCCAGCTCACGAACGGACAGGGAGGTAGCCTACGAGCAGTACTTC. Protein sequence: CASSRTDREVAYEQYF.

This clonotype occurred a few times. The chain is built from TRBV5-1 and TRBJ2-2; D may be TRBD1 or TRBD2 (5 bases each). The V end lost 5 bases, the J end lost 0 bases, and 11 bases lay between the germline ends. This CDR3 contains 15 residues. The germline gives CDR1 SGHRS, CDR2 YFSETQ. CDR3 DNA sequence: TGCGCCAGCAGGTACGGGACGGCGAACACCGGGGAGCTGTTTTTT. Encoded protein: CASRYGTANTGELFF. Looking up the rest from reference TRBV5-1 and TRBJ2-2 gives the full variable domain: KAGVTQTPRYLIKTRGQQVTLSCSPISGHRSVSWYQQTPGQGLQFLFEYFSETQRNKGNFPGRFSGRQFSNSRSEMNVSTLELGDSALYLCASRYGTANTGELFFGEGSRLTVL.

This clonotype was picked up many times. This chain links TRBV9 with TRBJ2-7; tentatively, D is TRBD1 (6 bases). The CDR3 runs to 12 residues. In germline, CDR1 is SGDLS, CDR2 YYNGEE. The V gene lost 4 bases and the J gene lost 4 bases, with 9 bases spanning the gap. The CDR3: CASSPGQYEQYF. The CDR3 DNA reads as TGTGCCAGCAGCCCAGGACAGTACGAGCAGTACTTC.

About this clonotype: A read error may be the cause here, since a much bigger clone is one base away. CDR3 protein: CSARDRQGAYYGYIF. For the CDR3, the DNA is TGCAGTGCTAGAGATCGGCAGGGGGCTTACTATGGCTACATCTTC. This chain joins TRBV20-1 and TRBJ1-2, with 8 bases lining up with TRBD1. CDR3 size: 15 residues. The germline CDR1 and CDR2 sequences are DFQATT and SNEGSKA (reference sequence).

This clonotype has at least ten counts. The chain uses TRBV13 and TRBJ2-7, with D possibly being TRBD1 or TRBD2 (5 bases each). With 3 bases removed from V and 3 bases from J, the gap between germline ends came to 9 bases. The CDR3 is 13 residues long. Germline-derived CDR1 and CDR2 are PRHDT and FYEKMQ (reference sequence). CDR3 sequence (DNA): TGTGCCAGCAGCTTGGGGGACCACTACGAGCAGTACTTC. Protein product: CASSLGDHYEQYF.

This clonotype was seen at least ten times. The rearrangement uses TRBV30 and TRBJ2-7; D is perhaps TRBD1 or TRBD2 (5 bases each). In germline, CDR1 is GTSNPN, CDR2 SVGIG (reference sequence). The CDR3 has 13 residues. In DNA, the CDR3 is TGTGCTGCGAGGGGCCCGACCAACTACGAGCAGTACTTC. Encoded protein: CAARGPTNYEQYF.

There are many counts of this clonotype. The chain employs TRBV4-1 and TRBJ2-7, with D possibly matching TRBD1 (6 bases). The CDR3 contains 17 residues. Looked up from germline, CDR1 is MGHRA and CDR2 is YSYEKL. V dropped 1 base and J dropped 4 bases, with 20 bases sitting between them. The CDR3 loop reads CASSQAAGEPVYYEQYF. CDR3 in DNA: TGCGCCAGCAGCCAAGCCGCAGGGGAACCCGTTTATTACGAGCAGTACTTC.

Comments on this clonotype: A single base separates this from a much larger clone, so it may be a read error. The CDR3 reads CTSSSRSGEQYF. DNA of the CDR3: TGTACCAGCAGCAGTCGGAGCGGAGAGCAGTACTTC. The chain combines TRBV7-8 with TRBJ2-7, with D possibly being TRBD2 (5 bases). Germline CDR1 is SGHVS and CDR2 is FQNEAQ. CDR3 length: 12 residues.

This clonotype appeared a few times. The rearrangement joins TRBV6-5 to TRBJ2-7, with D maybe TRBD2 (5 bases). V was cut by 2 bases and J by 2 bases, with 10 bases left in between. This CDR3 comprises 14 residues. Per germline, CDR1 MNHEY and CDR2 SVGAGI. CDR3 nucleotide sequence: TGTGCCAGCAGTTACGAGGGCGGCCCCTACGAGCAGTACTTC. This sequence encodes CASSYEGGPYEQYF.

This clonotype occurred many times. The CDR3 sequence: CSGSSGGDYNEQFF. In nucleotides, the CDR3 is TGCAGTGGGTCGAGCGGGGGGGATTACAATGAGCAGTTCTTC. V gene TRBV20-1 combines with J gene TRBJ2-1; the match to TRBD2 covers 10 bases. The CDR3 consists of 14 residues. Germline V CDR1 and CDR2: DFQATT, SNEGSKA (reference sequence). Unmatched junction bases numbered 7, after V lost 7 bases and J lost 4 bases.

This clonotype has at least ten counts. The chain joins TRBV5-8 to TRBJ1-1; D remains unclear. This CDR3 contains 14 residues. V lost 2 bases and J lost 0, with 8 bases in between. CDR1 and CDR2 (germline): SGHTS, YDEGEE. DNA of the CDR3: TGTGCCAGCAGCTTTTCCAGCCTGAACACTGAAGCTTTCTTT. Translating it yields CASSFSSLNTEAFF.